A single sample gave rise to the 30 T cell receptor beta chains below, sequenced in a study of T cell responses to AZD1222 COVID-19 vaccine (dated by TCRdb to the early 2020s). Library construction relied on the immunoSEQ multiplex PCR assay. Here the immuneACCESS table is served through TCRdb, limited to in-frame sequences with V and J called. Missing clones are a known gap in these copies; in checked studies unresolved V genes cover under half, and the rest lacks a known reason. The sample data list about 180,000 clones, and around 94% of these were observed just once. The ten largest account for approximately 2.5% of the sample. The time point label for this specimen denotes: baseline before first vaccination. The starting material was peripheral blood, obtained on day 0 of AZD1222 vaccination. The receptors here all came from an adult in good health.

This chain uses TRBV12-3 or TRBV12-4 with TRBJ1-6, with D hard to call. Trimming removed 6 bases at V and 8 bases at J, with 11 bases between. The CDR3 is made up of 13 amino acids. CDR3 amino acids: CASRRTGDSPLHF. The CDR3 DNA follows: TGTGCCAGCAGGAGGACTGGGGATTCACCCCTCCACTTT.

This chain links TRBV11-2 with TRBJ2-3; D call uncertain. CDR3 length equals 12 residues. The V gene lost 4 bases and the J gene lost 6 bases, with 8 bases spanning the gap. The germline V gene has CDR1 SGHAT and CDR2 FQNNGV. CDR3: CASSSGSDTQYF. The CDR3 DNA reads TGTGCCAGCAGCTCTGGGTCGGATACGCAGTATTTT. Together with reference TRBV11-2 and TRBJ2-3, the CDR3 gives the full variable domain: EAGVAQSPRYKIIEKRQSVAFWCNPISGHATLYWYQQILGQGPKLLIQFQNNGVVDDSQLPKDRFSAERLKGVDSTLKIQPAKLEDSAVYLCASSSGSDTQYFGPGTRLTVL.

The chain carries TRBV6-5 and TRBJ2-7; 9 bases are a match to TRBD2. This CDR3 spans 16 amino acids. J lost 2 bases, V lost 2 bases, and 7 bases had no gene match. Germline V CDR1 and CDR2: MNHEY, SVGAGI. The CDR3 is CASSYDPSGAAYEQYF. The CDR3 DNA sequence: TGTGCCAGCAGTTACGATCCTAGCGGGGCTGCCTACGAGCAGTACTTC.

The rearrangement uses TRBV18 and TRBJ2-7; D not certain. CDR3 size: 14 residues. Germline CDR1 and CDR2: KGHSH and LQKENI. V gave up 5 bases and J gave up 2 bases, with 13 bases separating them. The CDR3: CASSGRHEPYEQYF. CDR3 DNA: TGTGCCAGCTCAGGGCGGCACGAACCCTACGAGCAGTACTTC. The variable domain in full, completed from reference TRBV18 and TRBJ2-7, reads NAGVMQNPRHLVRRRGQEARLRCSPMKGHSHVYWYRQLPEEGLKFMVYLQKENIIDESGMPKERFSAEFPKEGPSILRIQQVVRGDSAAYFCASSGRHEPYEQYFGPGTRLTVT.

In its sample, this clone was seen once. An end of the junction does not agree with germline; a read error may underlie this. The chain is built from TRBV6-6 and TRBJ1-6; TRBD1 agrees at 7 bases. Germline V gives CDR1 MNHNY, CDR2 SVGAGI (reference sequence). The CDR3 has 15 amino acids. CDR3 sequence (DNA): TGTACCAGCACCTCTACCAGGGGGGTGGGGTCACCCCTCCACTTT. Protein product: CTSTSTRGVGSPLHF.

This clone was seen once. This chain uses TRBV6-4 with TRBJ1-2; TRBD1 might be the D (5 bases). The germline V gene encodes CDR1 MRHNA and CDR2 SNTAGT. CDR3 length: 15 residues. Trimming took off 0 bases at V and 4 bases at J, with 12 bases between the two ends. CDR3 bases: TGTGCCAGCAGTGACTCGAAACAGGAAGGCTATGGCTACACCTTC. Residues: CASSDSKQEGYGYTF.

The genes are TRBV4-1 and TRBJ1-2; D uncertain. Looked up from germline, CDR1 is MGHRA and CDR2 is YSYEKL. The CDR3 is made up of 14 amino acids. V lost 3 bases and J lost 5, with 13 bases in between. The CDR3 region has the DNA TGCGCCAGCAGCCACCCTGGTCCGGAGTATGGCTACACCTTC. Protein sequence: CASSHPGPEYGYTF.

The chain carries TRBV6-5 and TRBJ1-3, with D hard to call. CDR1 MNHEY and CDR2 SVGAGI come from the germline V gene. The CDR3 runs to 11 residues. Trimming took 9 bases from V and 4 from J, leaving 7 bases between them. CDR3 in DNA: TGTGCCAGTGAGCAGGGAAACACCATATATTTT. It translates to CASEQGNTIYF.

The J gene is TRBJ1-6, the V gene TRBV2; TRBD1 matches 9 bases. This CDR3 has 17 residues. The junction had 9 bases not matched to a gene; V was cut back by 2 bases and J by 7 bases. Per germline, CDR1 SNHLY and CDR2 FYNNEI. The CDR3 region is CASSESPHRGLNSPLHF. CDR3 in DNA: TGTGCCAGCAGTGAATCCCCTCACAGGGGGCTGAATTCACCCCTCCACTTT.

V is TRBV19 and J is TRBJ2-2; 7 nucleotides align to TRBD1. Trimming took 4 bases from V and 7 from J; bases not matched to a gene: 3. Germline values: CDR1 LNHDA, CDR2 SQIVND (reference sequence). CDR3 length: 13 amino acids. For the CDR3, the DNA is TGTGCCAGTAGTACCGACAGGGACGGGGAGCTGTTTTTT. The encoded protein is CASSTDRDGELFF.

The chain recombines TRBV5-1 with TRBJ1-1; D ambiguous. This CDR3 is built from 16 residues. The germline gives CDR1 SGHRS, CDR2 YFSETQ. With 0 bases removed from V and 3 bases from J, the gap between germline ends came to 15 bases. For the CDR3, the DNA is TGCGCCAGCAGCTTGGTTGGCGGGAGCCGGGACACTGAAGCTTTCTTT. Encoded protein: CASSLVGGSRDTEAFF.

For this clone: Other nucleotide sequences in the sample specify the same CDR3. The V and J genes are TRBV27 and TRBJ1-1; D perhaps matches TRBD1 (6 bases). The length of the CDR3 is 13 residues. CDR1 is MNHEY and CDR2 is SMNVEV in the germline V gene (reference sequence). Deletions cut 6 bases from V and 2 bases from J, with 10 bases between. The CDR3 reads CASSLQGNTEAFF. CDR3 in DNA: TGTGCCAGCAGCCTACAGGGAAACACTGAAGCTTTCTTT.

The chain has TRBV27 and TRBJ2-5; 9 nucleotides align to TRBD2. CDR1 MNHEY and CDR2 SMNVEV come from the germline V gene (reference sequence). V dropped 4 bases and J dropped 4; count of bases not matched to a gene: 4. There are 14 residues in the CDR3. The chain's CDR3 is CASSSGLAGETQYF. The CDR3 coding sequence is TGTGCCAGCAGTTCGGGACTAGCAGGAGAGACCCAGTACTTC.

The rearrangement links TRBV2 to TRBJ1-1, with 11 bases identical to TRBD1. This CDR3 contains 13 residues. CDR1 is SNHLY, CDR2 FYNNEI, per germline. The V gene end was trimmed by 4 bases and the J gene end by 7 bases; junction bases not matched to a gene: 2. The CDR3 DNA is TGTGCCAGCAGTGCCGGGACAGGGGGTGAAGCTTTCTTT. As protein: CASSAGTGGEAFF.

The V call is TRBV11-2, the J call TRBJ1-1, with a weak D call TRBD1 (5 bases). The CDR3 spans 12 residues. Trimming took 5 bases from V and 11 from J, leaving 15 bases between them. CDR1 and CDR2 (germline): SGHAT, FQNNGV. The CDR3 DNA reads as TGTGCCAGCAGCCGGGACGGACCAGAGGCTTTCTTT. Its translation: CASSRDGPEAFF.

This clone appeared a single time. The rearrangement links TRBV19 to TRBJ1-2; D is uncertain. Germline CDR1 LNHDA, CDR2 SQIVND (reference sequence). Trimming removed 11 bases from V and 6 bases from J, with 16 bases in between. The length of the CDR3 is 12 residues. The CDR3 loop reads CAPRVPENGYTF. DNA for the CDR3: TGTGCCCCCCGGGTTCCCGAAAATGGCTACACCTTC.

The V and J genes are TRBV12-3 or TRBV12-4 and TRBJ1-1; TRBD1 is a possible D gene (5 bases). V dropped 3 bases and J dropped 1 base, with 6 bases sitting between them. The CDR3 extends over 13 amino acids. CDR3 in DNA: TGTGCCAGCAGTTTGACAGCGAACACTGAAGCTTTCTTT. Translation: CASSLTANTEAFF.

In DNA form, the CDR3 reads TGTGCCAGCAGCTCAGGGGCGTCTAATGAAAAACTGTTTTTT. It specifies CASSSGASNEKLFF. The chain joins TRBV11-2 to TRBJ1-4; perhaps TRBD1 as D (6 bases). Trimming stripped 4 bases from V and 3 bases from J, with 9 bases between. Per germline, CDR1 SGHAT and CDR2 FQNNGV. The CDR3 covers 14 residues.

The V call is TRBV5-1, the J call TRBJ1-4; 9 nucleotides match TRBD1. The J segment lost 8 bases and the V segment lost 3 bases, leaving 8 bases of the junction unmatched. CDR1 is SGHRS, CDR2 YFSETQ, per germline. This CDR3 is built from 15 residues. CDR3 DNA sequence: TGCGCCAGCAGCTCACCCGGGACAGGGAGAGAAAAACTGTTTTTT. This encodes CASSSPGTGREKLFF.

V usage is TRBV27 and J usage is TRBJ1-4; possible D gene TRBD1, 5 bases. Germline V gene sequence: CDR1 MNHEY, CDR2 SMNVEV (reference sequence). The CDR3 contains 12 residues. Trimming removed 6 bases from V and 8 bases from J, with 10 bases in between. The CDR3 loop reads CASSHGGEKLFF. CDR3 bases: TGTGCCAGCAGCCACGGGGGGGAAAAACTGTTTTTT.

The chain joins TRBV6-5 to TRBJ1-6; D call uncertain. The germline V gene has CDR1 MNHEY and CDR2 SVGAGI. The CDR3 totals 13 residues. V was shortened by 4 bases and J by 7 bases, with 8 bases between the two germline ends. The CDR3 DNA sequence: TGTGCCAGCAGTTTTCTTGCCAATTCACCCCTCCACTTT. Protein sequence: CASSFLANSPLHF.

In this sample, this clone turned up once. The V call is TRBV2, the J call TRBJ1-1, with D uncertain. The CDR3 covers 11 residues. The germline CDR1 and CDR2 sequences are SNHLY and FYNNEI. V lost 6 bases and J 2 bases, leaving 4 bases between the germline ends. CDR3 sequence: CASRSNTEAFF. The CDR3 nucleotides are TGTGCCAGCAGGTCTAACACTGAAGCTTTCTTT. The variable domain in full, completed from reference TRBV2 and TRBJ1-1, reads EPEVTQTPSHQVTQMGQEVILRCVPISNHLYFYWYRQILGQKVEFLVSFYNNEISEKSEIFDDQFSVERPDGSNFTLKIRSTKLEDSAMYFCASRSNTEAFFGQGTRLTVV.

This clone was picked up one time. The V and J genes are TRBV30 and TRBJ1-1; tentative D call: TRBD1 (6 bases). The CDR3 extends over 12 amino acids. Trimming stripped 2 bases from V and 4 bases from J, with 8 bases between. CDR1 GTSNPN and CDR2 SVGIG come from the germline V gene (reference sequence). CDR3 nucleotides: TGTGCCTGGAGTCAGGGGCTCACTGAAGCTTTCTTT. This sequence encodes CAWSQGLTEAFF.

This chain links TRBV3-1 (or the pseudogene TRBV3-2) with TRBJ1-2; tentative D call: TRBD1 (5 bases). Per the germline V gene, CDR1 is LGHDT and CDR2 is YNNKEL (reference sequence). This CDR3 is built from 14 residues. Trimming pared 1 base from V and 5 bases from J, leaving 11 bases between. In DNA, the CDR3 is TGTGCCAGCAGCCAAGGGGACGGCAAATATGGCTACACCTTC. It translates to CASSQGDGKYGYTF.

The J gene is TRBJ2-2, the V gene TRBV19; D perhaps matches TRBD2 (5 bases). The V and J ends lost 4 bases and 8 bases respectively, with 17 bases between them. The CDR3 is 15 amino acids. Germline V gene data show CDR1 as LNHDA and CDR2 as SQIVND (reference sequence). In DNA form, the CDR3 reads TGTGCCAGTAGTAACCGGGGAACTCATCTGGGGGAGCTGTTTTTT. This encodes CASSNRGTHLGELFF.

V gene TRBV6-5 combines with J gene TRBJ2-1; D uncertain. Germline CDR1 is MNHEY and CDR2 is SVGAGI. The CDR3 is 13 amino acids. With 2 bases removed from V and 2 bases from J, the gap between germline ends came to 4 bases. This CDR3 is CASSYGAYNEQFF. DNA of the CDR3: TGTGCCAGCAGTTACGGGGCCTACAATGAGCAGTTCTTC.

In DNA, the CDR3 is TGTGCCAGCAGCTTCGGACTAGCGGGAGTGAGGCAAGAGACCCAGTACTTC. It specifies CASSFGLAGVRQETQYF. J is TRBJ2-5 and V is TRBV7-6; TRBD2 aligns across 13 bases. Germline CDR1 and CDR2: SGHVS and FNYEAQ. V was clipped by 3 bases and J by 2 bases; unmatched bases: 6. This CDR3 region has 17 residues.

The chain links TRBV6-5 to TRBJ1-2; tentatively, D is TRBD1 (5 bases). CDR3 size: 13 residues. The germline V gene encodes CDR1 MNHEY and CDR2 SVGAGI. V shed 6 bases and J shed 4 bases, with 12 bases lying between them. In DNA form, the CDR3 reads TGTGCCAGCAGCGCTTCCGGGACCTATGGCTACACCTTC. This gives the protein CASSASGTYGYTF.

This clone was found once. The chain has TRBV5-1 and TRBJ2-7, with 7 bases that match TRBD2. V lost 5 bases to trimming and J lost 4 bases; unmatched junction nucleotides: 6. This CDR3 is 13 amino acids long. Germline lookup yields CDR1 SGHRS and CDR2 YFSETQ. The CDR3 here is CASRREGSYEQYF. CDR3 DNA: TGCGCCAGCAGGAGGGAGGGCTCGTACGAGCAGTACTTC.

Only one count was recorded for this clone. The gene calls are TRBV29-1 and TRBJ2-2, with 8 nucleotides matching TRBD2. This CDR3 is built from 14 residues. Germline assignment: CDR1 SQVTM and CDR2 ANQGSEA. The CDR3 coding sequence is TGCAGTTCCCGGACTAGCCCGAACACCGGGGAGCTGTTTTTT. It is translated as CSSRTSPNTGELFF.